This TCR beta chain is from a study of blood T cell repertoires in COVID-19. CDR1 LGHNA and CDR2 YNFKEQ come from the germline V gene. The CDR3 contains 16 residues. V dropped 0 bases and J dropped 0 bases, with 9 bases sitting between them. TCRdb's table, derived via immunoSEQ multiplex PCR, lists solely in-frame clones and lacks some. In the table there are about 97,000 clones, 85% to 90% of which are singletons. The V call is TRBV4-2, the J call TRBJ2-1, with a possible D match to TRBD2 (6 bases). The sequence was obtained from a human donor in a cohort sampled during active COVID-19. Sequencing was done on a sample of peripheral blood. CDR3 amino acids: CASSQENGGSYNEQFF. The DNA for the CDR3 is TGTGCCAGCAGCCAAGAAAACGGGGGCTCCTACAATGAGCAGTTCTTC.